The 12 T cell receptor beta chains below come from one sample, sequenced in a study of blood T cell repertoires in COVID-19. The method was immunoSEQ multiplex PCR; TCRdb's version includes in-frame clones alone and lacks a portion of them. This sample has tens of thousands of clones; 65% to 85% occur once, and the top ten carry about 1.4%. The sequenced material came from peripheral blood. The receptors come from a man between 50 and 59 years old with acute or convalescent COVID-19.

The gene calls are TRBV18 and TRBJ1-4; 10 positions agree with TRBD1. The V gene end was trimmed by 3 bases and the J gene end by 6 bases; junction bases not matched to a gene: 1. The germline V gene encodes CDR1 KGHSH and CDR2 LQKENI. This CDR3 has 14 residues. The CDR3 region is CASSPGTGDEKLFF. The CDR3 coding sequence is TGTGCCAGCTCACCCGGGACAGGGGATGAAAAACTGTTTTTT.

This chain joins TRBV9 and TRBJ2-7, with 11 nucleotides matching TRBD2. CDR1 is SGDLS and CDR2 is YYNGEE in the germline V gene. The CDR3 runs 16 residues. V was clipped by 4 bases and J by 2 bases; unmatched bases: 8. The CDR3 is CASSPSSTSGAYEQYF. The CDR3 region has the DNA TGTGCCAGCAGCCCCTCCTCGACTAGCGGGGCCTACGAGCAGTACTTC.

The CDR3 loop reads CASSTGKDYTF. The CDR3 nucleotides are TGTGCCAGCAGTACGGGGAAGGACTACACCTTC. The J gene is TRBJ1-2, the V gene TRBV6-6; unclear D gene. Trimming shortened V by 5 bases and J by 10 bases, and 11 bases separated the two germline ends. The CDR3 runs 11 residues. Per the germline V gene, CDR1 is MNHNY and CDR2 is SVGAGI (reference sequence).

In its sample, this clone was seen once. The genes are TRBV27 and TRBJ1-2; perhaps TRBD1 as D (5 bases). Trimming removed 3 bases from V and 3 bases from J, with 11 bases in between. Germline V lookup: CDR1 MNHEY, CDR2 SMNVEV (reference sequence). The CDR3 runs 14 residues. Here the CDR3 reads CASSFSWGDYGYTF. CDR3 nucleotides: TGTGCCAGCAGTTTCAGTTGGGGGGACTATGGCTACACCTTC.

V is TRBV14 and J is TRBJ2-1, with D possibly matching TRBD2 (6 bases). Germline V gives CDR1 SGHDN, CDR2 FVKESK. V lost 5 bases and J 7 bases, leaving 18 bases between the germline ends. This CDR3 region has 15 residues. The CDR3 sequence: CASSRPGLVVNEQFF. CDR3 DNA sequence: TGTGCCAGCAGCAGACCGGGACTTGTGGTGAATGAGCAGTTCTTC.

This chain joins TRBV19 and TRBJ1-2; TRBD1 might be the D (5 bases). V lost 4 bases to trimming and J lost 4 bases, with 19 bases between them. The CDR3 loop spans 16 amino acids. Germline V gives CDR1 LNHDA, CDR2 SQIVND (reference sequence). CDR3 bases: TGTGCCAGTAGTACTATATGGACACAGGATTCCTATGGCTACACCTTC. Protein product: CASSTIWTQDSYGYTF.

The chain has TRBV4-1 and TRBJ1-1; 7 bases fit TRBD1. The CDR3 runs 13 residues. Per the germline V gene, CDR1 is MGHRA and CDR2 is YSYEKL. The V and J ends lost 2 bases and 7 bases, in that order; junction bases with no gene match: 4. CDR3 amino acids: CASSQIQGVEAFF. DNA for the CDR3: TGCGCCAGCAGCCAAATCCAGGGGGTTGAAGCTTTCTTT.

V usage is TRBV25-1 and J usage is TRBJ1-5; no clear D. Germline CDR1 MGHDK, CDR2 SYGVNS. Trimming took 4 bases from V and 5 from J, leaving 12 bases between them. The CDR3 sequence is 14 residues long. CDR3 DNA sequence: TGTGCCAGCAGTGGGCCCCACCCCCATCAGCCCCAGCATTTT. It codes for CASSGPHPHQPQHF.

The V and J genes are TRBV28 and TRBJ1-5; no definite D call. V shed 4 bases and J shed 9 bases, with 10 bases lying between them. CDR1 and CDR2 (germline): MDHEN, SYDVKM. The CDR3 extends over 12 amino acids. The CDR3 DNA reads TGTGCCAGCAGTTGGAACAGACGGCCCCAGCATTTT. It yields the protein CASSWNRRPQHF. The full variable domain, its missing parts supplied by reference TRBV28 and TRBJ1-5, is DVKVTQSSRYLVKRTGEKVFLECVQDMDHENMFWYRQDPGLGLRLIYFSYDVKMKEKGDIPEGYSVSREKKERFSLILESASTNQTSMYLCASSWNRRPQHFGDGTRLSIL.

The chain recombines TRBV4-3 with TRBJ1-5, with a weak D call TRBD1 (5 bases). CDR1 LGHNA and CDR2 YSLEER come from the germline V gene. The CDR3 is 12 residues long. V dropped 1 base and J dropped 11 bases, with 9 bases sitting between them. The CDR3 here is CASSQGGGTQHF. The CDR3 DNA reads TGCGCCAGCAGCCAAGGGGGGGGGACCCAGCATTTT.

The V call is TRBV19, the J call TRBJ2-7; 9 positions agree with TRBD1. CDR3 size: 16 residues. The V gene end was trimmed by 5 bases and the J gene end by 1 base; junction bases not matched to a gene: 9. The germline V gene encodes CDR1 LNHDA and CDR2 SQIVND (reference sequence). The CDR3 coding sequence is TGTGCCAGTAGTCCCCGAGGGACAGGGATATCCTACGAGCAGTACTTC. Translation: CASSPRGTGISYEQYF. Full variable domain (rest looked up from reference TRBV19 and TRBJ2-7): DGGITQSPKYLFRKEGQNVTLSCEQNLNHDAMYWYRQDPGQGLRLIYYSQIVNDFQKGDIAEGYSVSREKKESFPLTVTSAQKNPTAFYLCASSPRGTGISYEQYFGPGTRLTVT.

The J gene is TRBJ1-6, the V gene TRBV21-1. TRBV21-1 has pseudogene status. The CDR3 totals 17 residues. CDR3 sequence: CASSKCSPSSYNSPLHF. The CDR3 DNA reads TGTGCCAGCAGCAAATGCTCCCCTAGCTCCTATAATTCACCCCTCCACTTT.